The T cell receptor (beta chain) described here comes from a study of T cells in Graves' hyperthyroidism and ophthalmopathy. Study observations and caveats: Ophthalmopathy and stable hyperthyroidism were told apart by a 13 V-J model. Blood samples included most of the expanded thyroid clonotypes exceeding 0.001.

Patients aged 18 to 65 with hyperthyroidism were newly diagnosed, with duration under 2 months. It was uncontrolled infection, other autoimmune disease, pregnancy or lactation that excluded patients. This CDR3 is 17 amino acids long. The germline gives CDR1 DFQATT, CDR2 SNEGSKA (reference sequence). With 0 bases removed from V and 5 bases from J, the gap between germline ends came to 20 bases. This clonotype was detected many times. Its cognate antigen is unknown. The CDR3 regions of TCR beta were amplified from RNA transcripts. Primed by the HTBI set, a first-round RT-PCR was run on the TCR CDR3. TCRdb called the multiplex PCR reads again in MiXCR, with one record for every CDR3 protein. The table includes roughly 700,000 distinct CDR3 sequences, 15% to 20% detected once.

The rearrangement joins TRBV20-1 to TRBJ1-5, with D uncertain. The sequencing sample was made of blood. This receptor was obtained from a man aged 50 to 60 with Graves' hyperthyroidism. CDR3 amino acids: CSARDNGVAGLYQPQHF. The CDR3 DNA is TGCAGTGCTAGAGATAATGGCGTGGCGGGCCTCTATCAGCCCCAGCATTTT.